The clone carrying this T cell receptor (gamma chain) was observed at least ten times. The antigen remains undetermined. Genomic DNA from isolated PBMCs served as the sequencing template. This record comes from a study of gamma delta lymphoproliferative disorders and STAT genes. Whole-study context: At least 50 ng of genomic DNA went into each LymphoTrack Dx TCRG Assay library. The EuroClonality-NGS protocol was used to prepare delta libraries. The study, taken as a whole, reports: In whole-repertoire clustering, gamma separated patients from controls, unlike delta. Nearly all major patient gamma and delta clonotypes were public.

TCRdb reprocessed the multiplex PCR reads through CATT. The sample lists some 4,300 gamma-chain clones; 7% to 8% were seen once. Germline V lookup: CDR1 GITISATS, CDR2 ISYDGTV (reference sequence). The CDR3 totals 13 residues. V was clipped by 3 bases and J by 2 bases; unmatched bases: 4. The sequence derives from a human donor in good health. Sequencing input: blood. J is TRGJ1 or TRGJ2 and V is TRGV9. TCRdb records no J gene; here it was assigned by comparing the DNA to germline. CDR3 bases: TGTGCCTTGTGGGAGTCTGATTATTATAAGAAACTCTTT. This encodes CALWESDYYKKLF.